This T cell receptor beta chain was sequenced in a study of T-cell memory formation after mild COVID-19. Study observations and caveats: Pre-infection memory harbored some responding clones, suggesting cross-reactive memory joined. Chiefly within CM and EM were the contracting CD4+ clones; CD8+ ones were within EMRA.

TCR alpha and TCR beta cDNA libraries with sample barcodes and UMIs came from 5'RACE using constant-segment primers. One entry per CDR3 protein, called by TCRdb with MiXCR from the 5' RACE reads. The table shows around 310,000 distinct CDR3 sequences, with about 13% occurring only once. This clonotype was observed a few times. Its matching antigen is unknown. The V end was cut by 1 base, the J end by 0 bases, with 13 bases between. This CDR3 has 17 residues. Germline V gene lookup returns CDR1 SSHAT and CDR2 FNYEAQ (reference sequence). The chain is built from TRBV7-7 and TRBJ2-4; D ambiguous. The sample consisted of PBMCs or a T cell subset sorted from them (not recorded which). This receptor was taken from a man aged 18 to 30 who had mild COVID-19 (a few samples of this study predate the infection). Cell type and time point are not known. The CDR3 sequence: CASSLGSGVLAKNIQYF. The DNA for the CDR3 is TGTGCCAGCAGCTTAGGAAGTGGGGTTCTAGCCAAAAACATTCAGTACTTC.